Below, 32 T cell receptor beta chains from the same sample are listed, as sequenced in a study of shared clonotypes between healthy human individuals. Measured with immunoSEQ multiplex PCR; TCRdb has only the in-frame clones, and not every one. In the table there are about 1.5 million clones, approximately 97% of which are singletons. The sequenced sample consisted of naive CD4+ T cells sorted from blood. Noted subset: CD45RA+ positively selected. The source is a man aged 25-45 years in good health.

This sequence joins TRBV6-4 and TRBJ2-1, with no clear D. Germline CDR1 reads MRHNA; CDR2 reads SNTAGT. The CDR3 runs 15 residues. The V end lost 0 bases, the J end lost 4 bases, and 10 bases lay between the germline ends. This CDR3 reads CASSDSIDGYNEQFF. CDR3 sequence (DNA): TGTGCCAGCAGTGACTCCATCGATGGGTACAATGAGCAGTTCTTC.

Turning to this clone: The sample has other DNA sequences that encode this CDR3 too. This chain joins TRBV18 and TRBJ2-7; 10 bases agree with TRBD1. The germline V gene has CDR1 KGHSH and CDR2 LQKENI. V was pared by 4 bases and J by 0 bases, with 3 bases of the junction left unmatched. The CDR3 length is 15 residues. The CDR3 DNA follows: TGTGCCAGCTCACTCGGACAGGGGGTCTCCTACGAGCAGTACTTC. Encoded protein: CASSLGQGVSYEQYF.

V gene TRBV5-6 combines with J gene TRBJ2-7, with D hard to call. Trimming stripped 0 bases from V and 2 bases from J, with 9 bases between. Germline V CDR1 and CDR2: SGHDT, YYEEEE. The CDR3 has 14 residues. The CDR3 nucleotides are TGTGCCAGCAGCTTGGGGTCAGCAACCTACGAGCAGTACTTC. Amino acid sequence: CASSLGSATYEQYF. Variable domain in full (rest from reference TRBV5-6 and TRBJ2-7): DAGVTQSPTHLIKTRGQQVTLRCSPKSGHDTVSWYQQALGQGPQFIFQYYEEEERQRGNFPDRFSGHQFPNYSSELNVNALLLGDSALYLCASSLGSATYEQYFGPGTRLTVT.

The CDR3 DNA follows: TGTGCCAGCAGCCCCGAGTTTCTAGCCGAGCAGTACTTC. It is translated as CASSPEFLAEQYF. The genes are TRBV5-8 and TRBJ2-7; tentatively, D is TRBD2 (5 bases). V was trimmed by 4 bases and J by 6 bases, leaving 14 bases between them. Germline V CDR1 and CDR2: SGHTS, YDEGEE. The CDR3 contains 13 residues.

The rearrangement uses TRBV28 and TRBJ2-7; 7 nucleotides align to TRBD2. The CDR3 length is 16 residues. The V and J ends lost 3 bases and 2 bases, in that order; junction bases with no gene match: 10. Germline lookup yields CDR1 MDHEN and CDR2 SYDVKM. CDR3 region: CASSLGATSITYEQYF. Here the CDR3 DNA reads TGTGCCAGCAGTTTGGGCGCGACTAGCATTACCTACGAGCAGTACTTC.

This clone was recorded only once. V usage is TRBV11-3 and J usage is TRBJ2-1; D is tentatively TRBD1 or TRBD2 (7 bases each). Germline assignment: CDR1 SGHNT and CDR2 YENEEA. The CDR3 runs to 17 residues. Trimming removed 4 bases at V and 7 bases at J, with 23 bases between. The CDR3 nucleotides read TGTGCCAGCAGCTCACCTCCAGGGGGGAGGGCCGATAATGAGCAGTTCTTC. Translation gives CASSSPPGGRADNEQFF.

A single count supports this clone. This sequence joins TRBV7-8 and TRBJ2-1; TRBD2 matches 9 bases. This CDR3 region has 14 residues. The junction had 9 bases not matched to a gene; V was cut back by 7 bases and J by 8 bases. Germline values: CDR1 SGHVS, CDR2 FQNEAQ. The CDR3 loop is CASKLAGVIDEQFF. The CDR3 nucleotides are TGTGCCAGCAAGTTAGCGGGAGTCATCGATGAGCAGTTCTTC.

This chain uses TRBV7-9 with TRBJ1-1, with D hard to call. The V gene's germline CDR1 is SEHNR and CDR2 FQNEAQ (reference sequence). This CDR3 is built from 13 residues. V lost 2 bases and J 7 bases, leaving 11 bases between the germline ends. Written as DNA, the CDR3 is TGTGCCAGCAGCTTAATGTCGAAATTTGAAGCTTTCTTT. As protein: CASSLMSKFEAFF.

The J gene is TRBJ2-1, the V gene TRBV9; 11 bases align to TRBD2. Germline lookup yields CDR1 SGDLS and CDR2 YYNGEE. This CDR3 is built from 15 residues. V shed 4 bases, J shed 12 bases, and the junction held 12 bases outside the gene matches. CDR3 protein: CASSQRTGTSGGQFF. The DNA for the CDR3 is TGTGCCAGCAGCCAAAGAACCGGGACTAGCGGTGGGCAGTTCTTC. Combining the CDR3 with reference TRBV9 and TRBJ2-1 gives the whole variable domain DSGVTQTPKHLITATGQRVTLRCSPRSGDLSVYWYQQSLDQGLQFLIQYYNGEERAKGNILERFSAQQFPDLHSELNLSSLELGDSALYFCASSQRTGTSGGQFFGPGTRLTVL.

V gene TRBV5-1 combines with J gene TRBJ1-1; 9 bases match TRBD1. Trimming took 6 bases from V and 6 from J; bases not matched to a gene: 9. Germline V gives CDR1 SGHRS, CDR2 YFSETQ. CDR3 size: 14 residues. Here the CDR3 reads CASKPGQGSPEAFF. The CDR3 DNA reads TGCGCCAGCAAGCCGGGACAGGGTAGCCCTGAAGCTTTCTTT.

CDR3 DNA: TGTGCCAGCAGCCAAGAGGGGGGGCTCCCCCACAATGAGCAGTTCTTC. It encodes CASSQEGGLPHNEQFF. This chain connects TRBV14 to TRBJ2-1; D is perhaps TRBD2 (7 bases). CDR1 is SGHDN, CDR2 FVKESK, per germline. The CDR3 sequence is 16 residues long. V lost 0 bases, J lost 5 bases, and 14 bases lay in between.

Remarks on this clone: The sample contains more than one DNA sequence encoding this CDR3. This CDR3 reads CASSLGPNYGYTF. DNA of the CDR3: TGTGCCAGCAGTTTAGGACCGAATTATGGCTACACCTTC. V usage is TRBV28 and J usage is TRBJ1-2, with D unclear. Trimming removed 2 bases at V and 5 bases at J, with 9 bases between. CDR1 and CDR2 from the germline V gene are MDHEN and SYDVKM. CDR3 length: 13 amino acids.

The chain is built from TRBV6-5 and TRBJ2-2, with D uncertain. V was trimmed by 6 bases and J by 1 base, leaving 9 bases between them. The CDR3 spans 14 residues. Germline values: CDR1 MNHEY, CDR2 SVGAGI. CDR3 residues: CASRKTGNTGELFF. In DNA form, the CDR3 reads TGTGCCAGCAGAAAAACGGGGAACACCGGGGAGCTGTTTTTT.

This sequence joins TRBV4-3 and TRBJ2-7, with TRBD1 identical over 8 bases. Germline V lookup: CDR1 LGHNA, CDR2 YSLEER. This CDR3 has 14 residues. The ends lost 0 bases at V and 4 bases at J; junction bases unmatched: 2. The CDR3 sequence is CASSQEQGAYEQYF. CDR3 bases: TGCGCCAGCAGCCAAGAGCAGGGGGCATACGAGCAGTACTTC.

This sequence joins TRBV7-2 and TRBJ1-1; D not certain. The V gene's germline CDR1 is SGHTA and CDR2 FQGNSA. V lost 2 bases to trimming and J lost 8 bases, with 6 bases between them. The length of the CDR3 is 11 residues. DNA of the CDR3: TGTGCCAGCAGCTTATGGGTGGAAGCTTTCTTT. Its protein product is CASSLWVEAFF.

CDR3 coding DNA: TGTGCCAGCAGTTTACGGGGACGGGTAAATCAGCCCCAGCATTTT. It specifies CASSLRGRVNQPQHF. The rearrangement uses TRBV28 and TRBJ1-5; tentatively, D is TRBD1 (5 bases). Germline CDR1 is MDHEN and CDR2 is SYDVKM. Trimming stripped 2 bases from V and 4 bases from J, with 12 bases between. The CDR3 has 15 residues.

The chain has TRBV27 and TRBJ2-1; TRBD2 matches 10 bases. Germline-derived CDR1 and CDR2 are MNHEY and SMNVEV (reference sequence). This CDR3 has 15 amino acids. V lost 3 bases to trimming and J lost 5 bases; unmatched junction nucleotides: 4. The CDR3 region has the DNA TGTGCCAGCAGTTTCTGGCTAGCGGGAGACAATGAGCAGTTCTTC. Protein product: CASSFWLAGDNEQFF.

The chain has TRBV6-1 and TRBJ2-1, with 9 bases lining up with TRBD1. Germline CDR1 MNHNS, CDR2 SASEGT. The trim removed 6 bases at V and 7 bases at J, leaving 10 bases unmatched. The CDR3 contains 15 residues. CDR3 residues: CASSARTGAGNEQFF. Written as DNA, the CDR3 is TGTGCCAGCAGCGCCAGGACAGGGGCGGGAAATGAGCAGTTCTTC.

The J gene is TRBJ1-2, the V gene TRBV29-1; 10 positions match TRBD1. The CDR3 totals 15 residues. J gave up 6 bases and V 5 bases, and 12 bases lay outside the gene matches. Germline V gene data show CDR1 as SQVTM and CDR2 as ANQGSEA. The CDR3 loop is CSVYGPTGGAHGYTF. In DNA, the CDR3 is TGCAGCGTTTACGGACCGACAGGGGGCGCGCATGGCTACACCTTC.

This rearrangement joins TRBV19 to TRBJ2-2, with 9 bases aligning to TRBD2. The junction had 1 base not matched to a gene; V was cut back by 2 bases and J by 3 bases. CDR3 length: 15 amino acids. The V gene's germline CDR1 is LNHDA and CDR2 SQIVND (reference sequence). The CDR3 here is CASSILAGHTGELFF. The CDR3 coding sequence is TGTGCCAGTAGTATACTAGCGGGACACACCGGGGAGCTGTTTTTT.

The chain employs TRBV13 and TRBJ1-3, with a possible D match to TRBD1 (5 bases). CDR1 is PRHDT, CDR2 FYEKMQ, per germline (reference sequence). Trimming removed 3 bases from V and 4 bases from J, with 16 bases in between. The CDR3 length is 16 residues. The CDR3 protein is CASSFAGTLIGNTIYF. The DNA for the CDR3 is TGTGCCAGCAGCTTCGCAGGGACTCTGATCGGAAACACCATATATTTT. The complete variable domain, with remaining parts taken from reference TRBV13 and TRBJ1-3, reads AAGVIQSPRHLIKEKRETATLKCYPIPRHDTVYWYQQGPGQDPQFLISFYEKMQSDKGSIPDRFSAQQFSDYHSELNMSSLELGDSALYFCASSFAGTLIGNTIYFGEGSWLTVV.

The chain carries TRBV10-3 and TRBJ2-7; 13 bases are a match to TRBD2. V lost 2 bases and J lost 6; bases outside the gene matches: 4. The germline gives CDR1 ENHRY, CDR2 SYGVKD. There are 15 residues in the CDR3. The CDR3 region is CAISEGLAGVLEQYF. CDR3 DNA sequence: TGTGCCATCAGTGAGGGACTAGCGGGAGTTCTCGAGCAGTACTTC.

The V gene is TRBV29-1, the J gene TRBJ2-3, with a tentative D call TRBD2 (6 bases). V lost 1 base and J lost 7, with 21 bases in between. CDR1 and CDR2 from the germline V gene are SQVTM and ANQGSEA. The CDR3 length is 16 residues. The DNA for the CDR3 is TGCAGCGTTGAAGGAGCGGGTAGTTCGGGGAGAAATACGCAGTATTTT. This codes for CSVEGAGSSGRNTQYF.

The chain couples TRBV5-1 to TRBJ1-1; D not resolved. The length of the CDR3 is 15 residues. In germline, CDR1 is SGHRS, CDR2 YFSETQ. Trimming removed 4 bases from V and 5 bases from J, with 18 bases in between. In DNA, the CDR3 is TGCGCCAGCAGCATTGCGGCGGCGGCGGGTACTGAAGCTTTCTTT. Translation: CASSIAAAAGTEAFF.

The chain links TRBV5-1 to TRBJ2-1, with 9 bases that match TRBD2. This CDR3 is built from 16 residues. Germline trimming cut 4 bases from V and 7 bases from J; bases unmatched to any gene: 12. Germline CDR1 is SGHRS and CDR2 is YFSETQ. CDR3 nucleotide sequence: TGCGCCAGCAGCAATTATCAGGGACTAGCTACGAATGAGCAGTTCTTC. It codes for CASSNYQGLATNEQFF. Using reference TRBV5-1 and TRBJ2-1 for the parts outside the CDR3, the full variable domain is KAGVTQTPRYLIKTRGQQVTLSCSPISGHRSVSWYQQTPGQGLQFLFEYFSETQRNKGNFPGRFSGRQFSNSRSEMNVSTLELGDSALYLCASSNYQGLATNEQFFGPGTRLTVL.

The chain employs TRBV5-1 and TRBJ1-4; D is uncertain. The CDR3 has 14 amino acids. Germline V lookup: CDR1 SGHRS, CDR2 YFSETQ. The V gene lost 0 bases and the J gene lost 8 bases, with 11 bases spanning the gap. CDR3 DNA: TGCGCCAGCAGCTTGGCCCCAGGAACGGAAAAACTGTTTTTT. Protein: CASSLAPGTEKLFF.

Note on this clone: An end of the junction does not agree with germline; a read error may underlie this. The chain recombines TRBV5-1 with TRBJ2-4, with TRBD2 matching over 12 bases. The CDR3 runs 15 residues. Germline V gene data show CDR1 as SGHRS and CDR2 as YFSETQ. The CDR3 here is CASSFLAGGENIQYF. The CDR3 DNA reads TGCGCCAGTAGCTTCCTAGCGGGAGGGGAAAACATTCAGTACTTC.

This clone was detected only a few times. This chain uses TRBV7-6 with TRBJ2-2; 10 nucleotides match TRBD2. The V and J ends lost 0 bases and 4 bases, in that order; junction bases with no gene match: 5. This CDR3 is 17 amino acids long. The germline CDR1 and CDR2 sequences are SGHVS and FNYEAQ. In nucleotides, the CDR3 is TGTGCCAGCAGCTTAGCGGAGCTAGCGGGAGTCACCGGGGAGCTGTTTTTT. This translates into CASSLAELAGVTGELFF. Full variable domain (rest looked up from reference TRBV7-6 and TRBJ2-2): GAGVSQSPRYKVTKRGQDVALRCDPISGHVSLYWYRQALGQGPEFLTYFNYEAQQDKSGLPNDRFSAERPEGSISTLTIQRTEQRDSAMYRCASSLAELAGVTGELFFGEGSRLTVL.

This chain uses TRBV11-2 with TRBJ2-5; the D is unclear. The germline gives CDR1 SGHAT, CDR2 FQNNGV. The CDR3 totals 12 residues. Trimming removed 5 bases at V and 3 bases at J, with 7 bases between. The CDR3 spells CASSIGKETQYF. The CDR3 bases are TGTGCCAGCAGCATTGGAAAAGAGACCCAGTACTTC.

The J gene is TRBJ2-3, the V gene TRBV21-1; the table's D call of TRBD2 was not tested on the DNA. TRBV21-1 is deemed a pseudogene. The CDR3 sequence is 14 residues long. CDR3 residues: CASSIEGRTDTQYF. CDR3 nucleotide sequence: TGTGCCAGCAGCATCGAGGGTCGCACAGATACGCAGTATTTT.

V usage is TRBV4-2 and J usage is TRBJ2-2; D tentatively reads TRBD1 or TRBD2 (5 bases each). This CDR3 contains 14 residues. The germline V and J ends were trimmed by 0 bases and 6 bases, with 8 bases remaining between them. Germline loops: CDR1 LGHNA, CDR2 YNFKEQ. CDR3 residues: CASSQDGGAGELFF. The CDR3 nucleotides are TGTGCCAGCAGCCAAGATGGGGGTGCCGGGGAGCTGTTTTTT.

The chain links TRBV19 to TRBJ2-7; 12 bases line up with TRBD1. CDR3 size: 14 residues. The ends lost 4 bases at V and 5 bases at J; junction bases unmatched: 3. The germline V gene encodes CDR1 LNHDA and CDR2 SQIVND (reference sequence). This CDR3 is CASSRGTGGDEQYF. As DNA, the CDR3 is TGTGCCAGTAGTAGGGGGACAGGGGGCGACGAGCAGTACTTC.